The rows below give T cell receptor beta chains drawn from one sample of a study of shared clonotypes between healthy human individuals. Clones were read by immunoSEQ multiplex PCR, and TCRdb kept only the in-frame ones, dropping some. This sample has millions of clones, with around nine tenths found just once. The sequenced sample consisted of naive CD4+ T cells sorted from blood. Receptors were obtained from a man younger than 35 in good health. Each CDR3 is given with its conserved first and last residue. A D gene is named only where the DNA matches it firmly. Only some rows state a clone size, as once, few, many or a class for expanded clones.

V	size	D	J	DNA	CDR3
TRBV7-6	NA	TRBD1	TRBJ1-1	TGTGCCAGCAGCTTAAGACAGGGGACTGAAGCTTTCTTT	CASSLRQGTEAFF
TRBV10-3	NA	TRBD1	TRBJ1-2	TGTGCCATCAGTGAGTCGGGAGGGACAGGGGGCTACACCTTC	CAISESGGTGGYTF
TRBV7-2	NA	TRBD2	TRBJ2-7	TGTGCCAGCAGCTTCCTAGCGGGGCCCTACGAGCAGTACTTC	CASSFLAGPYEQYF
TRBV10-3	NA	NA	TRBJ2-7	TGTGCCTCTTCCCGGGAGGTCTCAGGGGGGAGGTACGAGCAGTACTTC	CASSREVSGGRYEQYF
TRBV6-6	once	TRBD2	TRBJ2-3	TGTGCCAGCAGTGGGGGGGCTAGCGGGAGTACCGATACGCAGTATTTT	CASSGGASGSTDTQYF
TRBV10-1	NA	TRBD1	TRBJ1-2	TGCGCCAGCAGCCCCGGGACAGACAGCTATGGCTACACCTTC	CASSPGTDSYGYTF
TRBV6-1	NA	NA	TRBJ1-6	TGTGCCAGCAGTCCGCAATTGGGGGATTCACCCCTCCACTTT	CASSPQLGDSPLHF
TRBV10-3	NA	NA	TRBJ1-1	TGTGCCACCTTGGGACAAGGAAGAACTGAAGCTTTCTTT	CATLGQGRTEAFF
TRBV6-4	NA	TRBD1	TRBJ1-6	TGTGCCAGCAACCAATGGGACAGGGGAATTAATTCACCCCTCCACTTT	CASNQWDRGINSPLHF
TRBV6-1	NA	NA	TRBJ2-2	TGTGCCAGCAGTGAACCCACCAACACCGGGGAGCTGTTTTTT	CASSEPTNTGELFF
TRBV28	few	NA	TRBJ1-5	TGTGCCAGCAGTTTACGGAACGGCAATAGCAATCAGCCCCAGCATTTT	CASSLRNGNSNQPQHF
TRBV19	NA	TRBD2	TRBJ2-7	TGTGCCAGTAGGGATCAAGCGGGGGGGCAAGAAGAGCAGTACTTC	CASRDQAGGQEEQYF
TRBV7-3	NA	NA	TRBJ2-5	TGTGCCAGCAGCTTAAGCTGGGCTGAGACCCAGTACTTC	CASSLSWAETQYF
TRBV29-1	once	TRBD2	TRBJ2-3	TGCAGCGTTAAGCGGACTAGTCAATTCACAGATACGCAGTATTTT	CSVKRTSQFTDTQYF
TRBV6-1	once	NA	TRBJ1-2	TGTGCCAGCAGTGAAGTAGGCCCCATTTATGGCTACACCTTC	CASSEVGPIYGYTF
TRBV5-1	NA	NA	TRBJ2-1	TGCGCCAGCAGCCGTACTGTGGCGGGTGGTTACAATGAGCAGTTCTTC	CASSRTVAGGYNEQFF